The present TCR beta chain was sequenced within a study of T cells in Graves' hyperthyroidism and ophthalmopathy. Study-wide results and caveats: Clonotypes that were expanded in thyroid above 0.001 mostly appeared in blood too.

This clonotype showed up many times. Its antigen is as yet unknown. Trimming stripped 4 bases from V and 1 base from J, with 13 bases between. CDR1 and CDR2 (germline): SGHTA, FQGNSA. This CDR3 is built from 15 residues. Authors of the study amplified TCR beta CDR3 regions from RNA transcripts. The HTBI set primed first-round TCR CDR3 RT-PCR. TCRdb independently ran MiXCR on the multiplex PCR reads; one entry per CDR3 protein. Here the sample spans approximately 490,000 distinct CDR3 sequences, 22% being singletons. Ophthalmopathy patients all had a Clinical Activity Score of at least 3, a NOSPECS grade of at least 4 and disease under 3 months old.

The source is a woman in her 70s with Graves' ophthalmopathy. Material: blood. This chain links TRBV7-2 with TRBJ1-1; the D is unclear. CDR3 loop: CASSSSVWGNTEAFF. In nucleotides, the CDR3 is TGTGCCAGCAGCTCGTCAGTGTGGGGGAACACTGAAGCTTTCTTT.